The 11 T cell receptor beta chains presented below share a single source sample, sequenced in a study of T-cell memory formation after mild COVID-19 (dated by TCRdb to the early 2020s). The library was prepared using 5' RACE. Sequencer: Illumina NovaSeq 6000. The raw public data were reprocessed by TCRdb itself: fastp quality trimming at Q25, MiXCR clonotype calling, in-frame beta chains only. Identical CDR3 proteins give one entry, which carries the most common genes and DNA. In all, the sample holds 200,000 or so distinct CDR3 sequences, and more than 8% of those were seen once. Clones ranked in the top ten supply roughly 3.5% of the sample. Material: PBMCs or a T cell subset sorted from them (not recorded which). The receptors stem from a man aged 18 to 29 who had mild COVID-19 (a few samples of this study predate the infection). The sample titles of this study are shuffled in the database, so cell type and time point are left out; the donor was told from shared clones.

The J gene is TRBJ2-5, the V gene TRBV7-7; D is perhaps TRBD1 or TRBD2 (5 bases each). Germline assignment: CDR1 SSHAT and CDR2 FNYEAQ (reference sequence). The CDR3 is 14 residues long. The CDR3 nucleotides are TGTGCTAGCGCCCCTTGGGGGTCACAAGAGACCCAGTACTTC. As protein: CASAPWGSQETQYF.

This clonotype was recorded many times. J is TRBJ2-5 and V is TRBV25-1; D remains unclear. Trimming pared 1 base from V and 5 bases from J, leaving 14 bases between. CDR1 and CDR2 (germline): MGHDK, SYGVNS. There are 15 residues in the CDR3. CDR3 sequence (DNA): TGTGCCAGCAGTGAATCCGGGCGGATGGGGGAGACCCAGTACTTC. Its translation is CASSESGRMGETQYF.

This clonotype appeared a few times. The chain carries TRBV6-1 and TRBJ1-5; D remains unclear. Trimming took off 5 bases at V and 0 bases at J, with 17 bases between the two ends. The V gene's germline CDR1 is MNHNS and CDR2 SASEGT. This CDR3 is 17 amino acids long. CDR3 in DNA: TGTGCCAGCAGTATTCTGGGGAGCCTTGATAGCAATCAGCCCCAGCATTTT. Translating it yields CASSILGSLDSNQPQHF.

The chain is built from TRBV7-3 and TRBJ2-1; 9 positions match TRBD1. The CDR3 contains 15 residues. J was trimmed by 7 bases and V by 4 bases; bases with no gene match: 8. CDR1 SGHTA and CDR2 FQGTGA come from the germline V gene. The CDR3 DNA follows: TGTGCCAGCAGCTCCCTGGGACAGGGTGGGAATGAGCAGTTCTTC. Its translation is CASSSLGQGGNEQFF.

This clonotype was seen a few times. The V gene is TRBV21-1, the J gene TRBJ1-6; the table's D call of TRBD1 was not tested on the DNA. TRBV21-1 is designated a pseudogene. The length of the CDR3 is 11 residues. The CDR3 bases are TGTGCCAGCCGACGGGGGTCACCCCTCCACTTT. It is translated as CASRRGSPLHF.

J is TRBJ1-2 and V is TRBV4-1; 7 bases map to TRBD1. This CDR3 is built from 15 residues. Trimming at V came to 0 bases and at J to 8 bases, leaving 9 bases not matched to a gene. Per the germline V gene, CDR1 is MGHRA and CDR2 is YSYEKL. The CDR3 bases are TGCGCCAGCAGCCAAGATTGGCAGGGGGTAGGCGGCTACACCTTC. Translated, it gives CASSQDWQGVGGYTF.

V is TRBV7-8 and J is TRBJ2-1; D is unclear. Germline V gene data show CDR1 as SGHVS and CDR2 as FQNEAQ. CDR3 length: 13 amino acids. V shed 0 bases and J shed 8 bases, with 8 bases lying between them. CDR3 residues: CASSLAWTHEQFF. CDR3 coding DNA: TGTGCCAGCAGCTTAGCCTGGACGCATGAGCAGTTCTTC. Supplemented by reference TRBV7-8 and TRBJ2-1, the full variable domain reads GAGVSQSPRYKVAKRGQDVALRCDPISGHVSLFWYQQALGQGPEFLTYFQNEAQLDKSGLPSDRFFAERPEGSVSTLKIQRTQQEDSAVYLCASSLAWTHEQFFGPGTRLTVL.

This clonotype was counted between two and nine times. The V call is TRBV24-1, the J call TRBJ2-5, with 7 nucleotides matching TRBD2. This CDR3 contains 14 residues. Germline-derived CDR1 and CDR2 are KGHDR and SFDVKD. Germline trimming cut 3 bases from V and 4 bases from J; bases unmatched to any gene: 4. CDR3 DNA sequence: TGTGCCACCAGTGATAGCGGGGCGGGAGAGACCCAGTACTTC. Its protein product is CATSDSGAGETQYF.

This clonotype was counted only a few times. The genes are TRBV12-3 or TRBV12-4 and TRBJ1-4; D is undetermined. This CDR3 has 14 amino acids. V gave up 6 bases and J gave up 8 bases, with 16 bases separating them. The CDR3 DNA is TGTGCCAGCAGATACGGGCCTCCCGGGGAAAAACTGTTTTTT. Translated, it gives CASRYGPPGEKLFF.

The chain is built from TRBV27 and TRBJ1-1; TRBD1 matches 10 bases. V lost 2 bases and J lost 4; bases outside the gene matches: 4. Germline values: CDR1 MNHEY, CDR2 SMNVEV (reference sequence). The CDR3 totals 15 residues. In DNA, the CDR3 is TGTGCCAGCAGTTTAACGGGACAGGGGAGCACTGAAGCTTTCTTT. Residues: CASSLTGQGSTEAFF.

This clonotype was counted a few times. V and J are TRBV12-3 or TRBV12-4 and TRBJ2-7, with D unresolved. The V end was cut by 8 bases, the J end by 4 bases, with 6 bases between. The CDR3 sequence is 10 residues long. CDR3 sequence (DNA): TGTGCCAGCGGCGGATACGAGCAGTACTTC. It specifies CASGGYEQYF.